This TCR beta chain was retrieved from a study of CD8 T cells in Susac syndrome. Control patients had untreated stable or active relapsing-remitting multiple sclerosis by revised McDonald criteria. This clonotype is a singleton in its sample. The authors reverse transcribed about 0.5 to 1 ug RNA with random hexamers. The authors amplified TCR beta CDR3 across 54 Vbeta and 13 Jbeta using immunoSEQ multiplex PCR. TCRdb redid the calling of the immunoSEQ multiplex PCR reads with MiXCR, one entry per CDR3 protein. The repertoire includes about 290,000 distinct CDR3 sequences, around 89% of them detected once, and 0.18% sits in the top ten. This CDR3 is built from 12 residues. Germline CDR1 SQVTM, CDR2 ANQGSEA. Trimming took 0 bases from V and 8 from J, leaving 10 bases between them.

The sequenced material came from CD8+ T cells from PBMCs. This TCR was sampled from a human donor with multiple sclerosis. The chain joins TRBV29-1 to TRBJ1-2; D is unresolved. The chain's CDR3 is CSVEDVGWGYTF. In DNA form, the CDR3 reads TGCAGCGTTGAAGACGTAGGGTGGGGCTACACCTTC.